This is a list of T cell receptor beta chains from one sample in a study of T cell responses to AZD1222 COVID-19 vaccine. TCRdb's copy holds only in-frame clones and misses some; the assay was immunoSEQ multiplex PCR. The data show roughly 150,000 clones, about 83% seen once. Source: peripheral blood, taken 28 days after the second AZD1222 dose. The origin of the receptors is an adult who received the AZD1222 COVID-19 vaccine. CDR3s include the opening cysteine and the closing phenylalanine or tryptophan. The D gene is left open where the match is weak. Clone sizes are given selectively: once, few, many, or a class where the clone is expanded.

D gene	clone size	V gene	J gene	CDR3 protein	CDR3 DNA
NA	NA	TRBV4-1	TRBJ2-7	CASSQDSREVLNEQYF	TGCGCCAGCAGCCAAGATAGTCGCGAGGTTCTGAACGAGCAGTACTTC
NA	NA	TRBV12-3/TRBV12-4	TRBJ2-7	CASSFGTAYEQYF	TGTGCCAGCAGTTTTGGGACGGCCTACGAGCAGTACTTC
NA	NA	TRBV19	TRBJ2-7	CASSPTRRTYEQYF	TGTGCCAGTAGCCCTACACGGAGAACCTACGAGCAGTACTTC
NA	once	TRBV7-9	TRBJ1-1	CASSFPGTEAFF	TGTGCCAGCAGCTTCCCAGGGACTGAAGCTTTCTTT
NA	NA	TRBV5-8	TRBJ1-3	CASSLDRASGNTIYF	TGTGCCAGCAGCTTGGACAGGGCTTCCGGAAACACCATATATTTT
NA	NA	TRBV6-1	TRBJ2-7	CASSEPGGIGYEQYF	TGTGCCAGCAGTGAACCTGGGGGGATAGGTTACGAGCAGTACTTC
NA	few	TRBV7-2	TRBJ2-3	CASSLNSVLGWDTQYF	TGTGCCAGCAGCTTAAATTCCGTCCTGGGGTGGGATACGCAGTATTTT
TRBD1	NA	TRBV5-6	TRBJ1-4	CASSLTGAEKLFF	TGTGCCAGCAGCTTGACAGGGGCTGAAAAACTGTTTTTT
NA	NA	TRBV6-5	TRBJ1-1	CASRPPRTEAFF	TGTGCCAGCAGACCCCCCCGGACTGAAGCTTTCTTT
NA	NA	TRBV6-5	TRBJ2-3	CASSYSGGAGDTQYF	TGTGCCAGCAGTTACTCGGGGGGTGCGGGCGATACGCAGTATTTT
NA	NA	TRBV18	TRBJ1-1	CASSPSSSRYTEAFF	TGTGCCAGCTCACCTTCATCCTCCCGGTACACTGAAGCTTTCTTT
NA	NA	TRBV7-9	TRBJ2-1	CASSPQGGGNEQFF	TGTGCCAGCAGCCCGCAGGGAGGGGGCAATGAGCAGTTCTTC
NA	NA	TRBV7-9	TRBJ2-7	CASSGAPAWGQYF	TGTGCCAGCAGCGGGGCGCCGGCCTGGGGGCAGTACTTC
TRBD1	NA	TRBV3-1/TRBV3-2	TRBJ1-1	CASSLRGLNTEAFF	TGTGCCAGCAGCCTGAGGGGGCTGAACACTGAAGCTTTCTTT
NA	NA	TRBV5-4	TRBJ2-7	CASSGGTVKNEQYF	TGTGCCAGCAGCGGAGGGACAGTTAAGAACGAGCAGTACTTC
TRBD1	NA	TRBV11-1	TRBJ1-1	CASRDGQGVTEAFF	TGTGCCAGCAGAGACGGACAGGGTGTCACTGAAGCTTTCTTT
NA	NA	TRBV11-2	TRBJ1-2	CASSSTLGYGYTF	TGTGCCAGCAGCTCCACTCTCGGCTATGGCTACACCTTC
NA	NA	TRBV18	TRBJ1-3	CASSPDSSSGNTIYF	TGTGCCAGCTCACCGGACAGTTCTTCTGGAAACACCATATATTTT
TRBD1	NA	TRBV27	TRBJ1-2	CASSLTGTGMRGYTF	TGTGCCAGCAGTTTGACCGGGACAGGGATGCGAGGCTACACCTTC
NA	few	TRBV19	TRBJ1-5	CASAFWGNQPQHF	TGTGCCAGTGCCTTCTGGGGCAATCAGCCCCAGCATTTT
NA	NA	TRBV5-1	TRBJ1-2	CASSPDPRTGYTF	TGCGCCAGCAGCCCGGACCCGAGGACCGGCTACACCTTC
NA	NA	TRBV11-2	TRBJ1-3	CASSLWGERPGNTIYF	TGTGCCAGCAGCCTGTGGGGCGAAAGGCCTGGAAACACCATATATTTT
TRBD1	NA	TRBV19	TRBJ1-2	CASSIRTGNNYGYTF	TGTGCCAGTAGTATCCGGACAGGCAATAACTATGGCTACACCTTC
NA	NA	TRBV5-1	TRBJ1-2	CASSLDTRNYGYTF	TGCGCCAGCAGCTTGGACACCCGCAACTATGGCTACACCTTC
NA	NA	TRBV7-7	TRBJ2-5	CASSLAHGGQETQYF	TGTGCCAGCAGCTTAGCGCATGGCGGGCAAGAGACCCAGTACTTC
NA	NA	TRBV29-1	TRBJ1-1	CSVEFGGQLNTEAFF	TGCAGCGTTGAATTCGGCGGGCAGCTTAACACTGAAGCTTTCTTT
TRBD1	NA	TRBV6-5	TRBJ1-4	CASGRTGQGNEKLFF	TGTGCCAGCGGACGGACGGGACAGGGAAATGAAAAACTGTTTTTT
NA	NA	TRBV7-9	TRBJ2-7	CASIPFSGGEILYEQYF	TGTGCCAGCATCCCTTTCTCCGGAGGGGAGATTTTATACGAGCAGTACTTC
TRBD1	NA	TRBV18	TRBJ1-3	CASSQAPGQGAGNTIYF	TGTGCCAGCTCACAAGCCCCGGGACAGGGGGCGGGAAACACCATATATTTT
NA	NA	TRBV5-1	TRBJ2-2	CASRMPGADTGELFF	TGCGCCAGCAGGATGCCGGGGGCGGACACCGGGGAGCTGTTTTTT
NA	NA	TRBV5-5	TRBJ1-2	CASTRGDSNYGYTF	TGTGCCAGCACCCGGGGGGATTCTAACTATGGCTACACCTTC
TRBD2	NA	TRBV6-5	TRBJ2-3	CASRSSGGTDTQYF	TGTGCCAGCAGATCTAGCGGGGGCACAGATACGCAGTATTTT
NA	once	TRBV5-1	TRBJ1-4	CASSPQGGSNEKLFF	TGCGCCAGCAGCCCACAGGGCGGGTCTAATGAAAAACTGTTTTTT
NA	NA	TRBV5-1	TRBJ2-2	CASSLNRGVTGELFF	TGCGCCAGCAGCTTGAATCGTGGAGTCACCGGGGAGCTGTTTTTT
NA	NA	TRBV12-3/TRBV12-4	TRBJ2-7	CASSSLSSYEQYF	TGTGCCAGCAGCAGCTTAAGCTCCTACGAGCAGTACTTC
TRBD1	NA	TRBV18	TRBJ1-1	CASSPPDRGAFF	TGTGCCAGCTCACCACCGGACAGGGGAGCTTTCTTT
NA	NA	TRBV30	TRBJ2-7	CAWSSQGGEQYF	TGTGCCTGGAGTTCTCAGGGTGGGGAGCAGTACTTC
NA	NA	TRBV4-3	TRBJ2-1	CASSQHPRDKEQFF	TGCGCCAGCAGCCAACACCCCCGGGACAAAGAGCAGTTCTTC
TRBD1	NA	TRBV18	TRBJ1-2	CASSPPSRGPNYGYTF	TGTGCCAGCTCACCACCGTCCAGGGGGCCCAACTATGGCTACACCTTC
NA	once	TRBV18	TRBJ1-3	CASSLDSGNTIYF	TGTGCCAGCTCGCTAGACTCGGGAAACACCATATATTTT
NA	NA	TRBV19	TRBJ1-5	CASSLRVVKPQHF	TGTGCCAGTAGTCTCAGGGTGGTGAAGCCCCAGCATTTT
TRBD1	NA	TRBV3-1/TRBV3-2	TRBJ1-2	CASSPGTGLGYTF	TGTGCCAGCAGCCCGGGGACAGGCCTCGGCTACACCTTC
TRBD1	NA	TRBV9	TRBJ1-2	CASSPQPGQGYGYTF	TGTGCCAGCAGCCCCCAGCCGGGACAGGGTTATGGCTACACCTTC
TRBD1	NA	TRBV13	TRBJ1-2	CASSLGGDSSRAGYTF	TGTGCCAGCAGCTTGGGTGGGGACAGCTCCCGGGCTGGCTACACCTTC
NA	NA	TRBV10-3	TRBJ1-2	CAISVFEGGYTF	TGTGCCATCAGCGTGTTTGAGGGTGGCTACACCTTC
NA	NA	TRBV6-5	TRBJ2-2	CASSYSGTLAAGELFF	TGTGCCAGCAGTTACTCGGGCACCCTAGCAGCCGGGGAGCTGTTTTTT
NA	NA	TRBV19	TRBJ2-4	CASSTGNLAKNIQYF	TGTGCCAGTAGTACAGGGAACCTAGCCAAAAACATTCAGTACTTC
TRBD2	NA	TRBV20-1	TRBJ2-1	CSASSTGGRNEQFF	TGCAGTGCGAGTTCTACGGGGGGGCGGAATGAGCAGTTCTTC
TRBD1	NA	TRBV18	TRBJ1-2	CASSKGQGPGTF	TGTGCCAGCTCCAAGGGACAGGGGCCGGGGACCTTC
NA	NA	TRBV7-6	TRBJ2-7	CASSRRGEALYEQYF	TGTGCCAGCAGCCGGAGGGGGGAGGCTCTTTACGAGCAGTACTTC
NA	NA	TRBV11-2	TRBJ1-5	CASSLEAFSNQPQHF	TGTGCCAGCAGCTTAGAGGCGTTTAGCAATCAGCCCCAGCATTTT
NA	NA	TRBV7-7	TRBJ1-3	CASSLGTASGNTIYF	TGTGCCAGCAGCTTAGGGACAGCCTCTGGAAACACCATATATTTT
NA	NA	TRBV4-3	TRBJ1-2	CASSQIRAVYGYTF	TGCGCCAGCAGCCAGATAAGGGCGGTATATGGCTACACCTTC
TRBD2	NA	TRBV5-1	TRBJ2-1	CASSSSTSEGEQFF	TGCGCCAGCAGCTCCTCCACTAGCGAAGGTGAGCAGTTCTTC
NA	NA	TRBV27	TRBJ1-2	CASSFSSGPNYGYTF	TGTGCCAGCAGTTTTAGCAGTGGGCCTAACTATGGCTACACCTTC
TRBD1	NA	TRBV9	TRBJ1-1	CASSDRQGTNTEAFF	TGTGCCAGCAGCGACCGACAGGGAACGAACACTGAAGCTTTCTTT
NA	NA	TRBV2	TRBJ1-2	CASSGRGGNYGYTF	TGTGCCAGCAGCGGTCGGGGTGGGAACTATGGCTACACCTTC
TRBD2	NA	TRBV7-6	TRBJ2-7	CASSPSGGRSEQYF	TGTGCCAGCAGCCCCTCGGGGGGGAGGAGCGAGCAGTACTTC